The 20 T cell receptor beta chains presented below share a single source sample, sequenced in a study of blood T cell repertoires in COVID-19 (dated by TCRdb to about 2020). Library generation was performed with the immunoSEQ multiplex PCR assay. Imported from immuneACCESS, the table was reduced by TCRdb to in-frame sequences with V and J called. These copies leave out some clones; in studies compared against another copy, an unresolved V gene accounts for under half, and the cause of the remainder is not known. Present in this sample are about 36,000 clones, 88% of which were seen just once. Clones ranked in the top ten supply approximately 2% of the sample. Sequenced: peripheral blood. These receptors all come from a human donor in a cohort sampled during active COVID-19.

V and J are TRBV28 and TRBJ2-7; D may be TRBD1 (5 bases). The germline V gene encodes CDR1 MDHEN and CDR2 SYDVKM. The CDR3 spans 12 residues. V lost 3 bases to trimming and J lost 4 bases, with 7 bases between them. CDR3 amino acids: CASSLTAYEQYF. The CDR3 bases are TGTGCCAGCAGTTTGACAGCATACGAGCAGTACTTC.

The sample holds one count of this clone. The J gene is TRBJ1-2, the V gene TRBV4-2; the match to TRBD1 covers 9 bases. V gave up 4 bases and J gave up 1 base; unmatched junction bases: 7. CDR1 and CDR2 from the germline V gene are LGHNA and YNFKEQ. This CDR3 is built from 16 residues. The CDR3 nucleotides read TGTGCCAGCAGCCGTACAGGGGGCGCAGGTAACTATGGCTACACCTTC. It encodes CASSRTGGAGNYGYTF.

This clone was seen only a few times. The chain couples TRBV7-2 to TRBJ2-2; D unresolved. The length of the CDR3 is 15 residues. Germline-derived CDR1 and CDR2 are SGHTA and FQGNSA. Trimming took off 1 base at V and 0 bases at J, with 6 bases between the two ends. In DNA, the CDR3 is TGTGCCAGCAGCTTAGTACAAACGAACACCGGGGAGCTGTTTTTT. It yields the protein CASSLVQTNTGELFF. Supplemented by reference TRBV7-2 and TRBJ2-2, the full variable domain reads GAGVSQSPSNKVTEKGKDVELRCDPISGHTALYWYRQSLGQGLEFLIYFQGNSAPDKSGLPSDRFSAERTGGSVSTLTIQRTQQEDSAVYLCASSLVQTNTGELFFGEGSRLTVL.

This rearrangement joins TRBV18 to TRBJ2-7; the D gene is possibly TRBD1 (5 bases). Germline CDR1 is KGHSH and CDR2 is LQKENI. CDR3 length: 14 amino acids. The V and J ends lost 0 bases and 3 bases respectively, with 9 bases between them. CDR3 sequence: CASSPPGQNYEQYF. DNA of the CDR3: TGTGCCAGCTCACCACCGGGGCAGAACTACGAGCAGTACTTC.

The chain links TRBV18 to TRBJ1-4; tentative D call: TRBD1 (5 bases). Germline V lookup: CDR1 KGHSH, CDR2 LQKENI. The CDR3 covers 14 residues. V was pared by 0 bases and J by 6 bases, with 8 bases between. CDR3 in DNA: TGTGCCAGCTCACCACCGGGGGGGGATGAAAAACTGTTTTTT. This codes for CASSPPGGDEKLFF. Variable domain in full (rest from reference TRBV18 and TRBJ1-4): NAGVMQNPRHLVRRRGQEARLRCSPMKGHSHVYWYRQLPEEGLKFMVYLQKENIIDESGMPKERFSAEFPKEGPSILRIQQVVRGDSAAYFCASSPPGGDEKLFFGSGTQLSVL.

The chain uses TRBV11-2 and TRBJ2-7; 11 nucleotides match TRBD2. Trimming cost V 5 bases and J 2 bases; bases outside gene matches: 11. The CDR3 contains 17 residues. The germline V gene has CDR1 SGHAT and CDR2 FQNNGV. The DNA for the CDR3 is TGTGCCAGCAGCATAAGCCTCCTAGCGGGGGGTGCCTACGAGCAGTACTTC. Translated, it gives CASSISLLAGGAYEQYF.

The chain employs TRBV4-1 and TRBJ2-1, with 12 bases matching TRBD2. The germline V gene has CDR1 MGHRA and CDR2 YSYEKL. J was trimmed by 5 bases and V by 2 bases; bases with no gene match: 7. The CDR3 is 17 residues long. CDR3 nucleotide sequence: TGCGCCAGCAGCCAAAAGTGGACTAGCGGGGAGAACAATGAGCAGTTCTTC. Protein product: CASSQKWTSGENNEQFF.

This sequence joins TRBV28 and TRBJ1-6; perhaps TRBD1 as D (5 bases). CDR3 size: 15 residues. The V and J ends lost 7 bases and 0 bases respectively, with 10 bases between them. In germline, CDR1 is MDHEN, CDR2 SYDVKM. CDR3 nucleotide sequence: TGTGCCAGCAAACCGGACATCTCCTATAATTCACCCCTCCACTTT. This encodes CASKPDISYNSPLHF.

The chain recombines TRBV6-5 with TRBJ2-1; 9 bases match TRBD1. CDR1 is MNHEY and CDR2 is SVGAGI in the germline V gene. The CDR3 loop spans 16 amino acids. Losses at the gene ends were 2 bases for V and 2 bases for J; bases not matched to a gene: 4. Written as DNA, the CDR3 is TGTGCCAGCAGTTACCCCGGGACAGGGCCCTACAATGAGCAGTTCTTC. Its translation: CASSYPGTGPYNEQFF.

V is TRBV24-1 and J is TRBJ2-2, with D tentatively TRBD2 (6 bases). The length of the CDR3 is 17 residues. Germline values: CDR1 KGHDR, CDR2 SFDVKD. Trimming took 0 bases from V and 4 from J, leaving 14 bases between them. DNA of the CDR3: TGTGCCACCAGTGATTTGCCGGACTATGGGGCCACCGGGGAGCTGTTTTTT. Protein product: CATSDLPDYGATGELFF.

In this sample, this clone turned up once. The chain has TRBV6-5 and TRBJ2-7; unclear D gene. Germline V CDR1 and CDR2: MNHEY, SVGAGI. This CDR3 is built from 15 residues. V was clipped by 0 bases and J by 4 bases, with 13 bases between them. DNA of the CDR3: TGTGCCAGCAGTTACTCGATCCAGAGCGATTACGAGCAGTACTTC. It translates to CASSYSIQSDYEQYF.

The chain is built from TRBV28 and TRBJ2-7; D might be TRBD1 (6 bases). The germline V gene encodes CDR1 MDHEN and CDR2 SYDVKM. The CDR3 has 12 amino acids. V gave up 7 bases and J gave up 12 bases, with 19 bases separating them. The CDR3 nucleotides read TGTGCCAGCACTGGACTCAGACAGGCGGCGTACTTC. Its translation is CASTGLRQAAYF.

This sequence joins TRBV5-4 and TRBJ2-3; 8 bases are shared with TRBD2. J gave up 6 bases and V 3 bases, and 6 bases lay outside the gene matches. Germline-derived CDR1 and CDR2 are SGHNT and YYREEE (reference sequence). There are 14 residues in the CDR3. The CDR3 DNA reads TGTGCCAGCAGCTCATATAGCGGGGCGGATACGCAGTATTTT. Its protein is CASSSYSGADTQYF. Drawing the rest from reference TRBV5-4 and TRBJ2-3, the complete variable domain is ETGVTQSPTHLIKTRGQQVTLRCSSQSGHNTVSWYQQALGQGPQFIFQYYREEENGRGNFPPRFSGLQFPNYSSELNVNALELDDSALYLCASSSYSGADTQYFGPGTRLTVL.

CDR3 nucleotides: TGTGCCAGCAGTGAAACGGGATACTACATCAACAATGAGCAGTTCTTC. This codes for CASSETGYYINNEQFF. The chain employs TRBV6-1 and TRBJ2-1; D may be TRBD2 (5 bases). Trimming took 2 bases from V and 5 from J, leaving 16 bases between them. This CDR3 spans 16 amino acids. Germline V CDR1 and CDR2: MNHNS, SASEGT.

V and J are TRBV10-3 and TRBJ1-6; D unclear. Germline V lookup: CDR1 ENHRY, CDR2 SYGVKD. Trimming cost V 7 bases and J 6 bases, with 13 bases left between them. CDR3 length: 14 amino acids. CDR3 DNA sequence: TGTGCCATCACTCCGGGTCTGGGTAATTCACCCCTCCACTTT. It codes for CAITPGLGNSPLHF.

The J gene is TRBJ2-7, the V gene TRBV11-2; possible D gene TRBD1, 5 bases. V lost 1 base, J lost 6 bases, and 10 bases lay in between. The CDR3 covers 13 residues. Looked up from germline, CDR1 is SGHAT and CDR2 is FQNNGV. CDR3 DNA sequence: TGTGCCAGCAGCTTAGGGCAGGGCCGCGAGCAGTACTTC. Encoded protein: CASSLGQGREQYF.

There are a few counts of this clone. V is TRBV5-1 and J is TRBJ2-1; the match to TRBD2 covers 16 bases. Germline V CDR1 and CDR2: SGHRS, YFSETQ. The CDR3 totals 18 residues. The V gene end was trimmed by 2 bases and the J gene end by 4 bases; junction bases not matched to a gene: 6. In nucleotides, the CDR3 is TGCGCCAGCAGCTTCGGGACTAGCGGGGGGGCCTGGTACAATGAGCAGTTCTTC. Amino acids: CASSFGTSGGAWYNEQFF.

V usage is TRBV15 and J usage is TRBJ1-1; 7 nucleotides line up with TRBD1. V dropped 5 bases and J dropped 1; count of bases not matched to a gene: 7. CDR1 and CDR2 from the germline V gene are LNHNV and YYDKDF (reference sequence). The CDR3 extends over 15 amino acids. The CDR3: CATSVRDRKNTEAFF. The CDR3 nucleotides read TGTGCCACCAGCGTCCGGGACAGAAAGAACACTGAAGCTTTCTTT.

The gene calls are TRBV12-1 and TRBJ2-5; the table's D call, TRBD2, has no DNA check behind it. TRBV12-1 counts as a pseudogene. The CDR3 sequence is 16 residues long. The CDR3: CASSFARDGSKETQYF. The CDR3 region has the DNA TGTGCCAGCAGCTTTGCGCGGGACGGATCAAAAGAGACCCAGTACTTC.

This sequence joins TRBV7-9 and TRBJ2-7; a weak D match, TRBD1 (5 bases). V lost 6 bases to trimming and J lost 2 bases, with 20 bases between them. Germline V CDR1 and CDR2: SEHNR, FQNEAQ (reference sequence). This CDR3 spans 16 amino acids. DNA of the CDR3: TGTGCCAGCAGTCCCCCCCGGAATCTGGACACCTACGAGCAGTACTTC. Protein: CASSPPRNLDTYEQYF. Using reference TRBV7-9 and TRBJ2-7 for the parts outside the CDR3, the full variable domain is DTGVSQNPRHKITKRGQNVTFRCDPISEHNRLYWYRQTLGQGPEFLTYFQNEAQLEKSRLLSDRFSAERPKGSFSTLEIQRTEQGDSAMYLCASSPPRNLDTYEQYFGPGTRLTVT.